The 4 T cell receptor beta chains below were found in one sample sequenced in a study of Tregs in tolerant kidney transplant recipients. Recipients received nonmyeloablative bone marrow transplants from related graft donors, with transient mixed chimerism. TCRdb's table, derived via immunoSEQ multiplex PCR, lists solely in-frame clones and lacks some. The sample has about 50,000 clones, more than 70% seen once; the top ten hold 15% to 17%. Sequencing was performed on CD8+ T cells from blood (PBMCs), taken 12 months after the transplant. These receptors all stem from a human patient who received a combined kidney and bone marrow transplant. Some T cells may possibly be graft donor cells.

The chain links TRBV7-9 to TRBJ2-3, with 7 bases lining up with TRBD2. This CDR3 has 15 amino acids. J was trimmed by 2 bases and V by 5 bases; bases with no gene match: 7. Germline V CDR1 and CDR2: SEHNR, FQNEAQ (reference sequence). This CDR3 reads CASSVSSGATDTQYF. The CDR3, as DNA: TGTGCCAGCAGCGTCTCTAGCGGAGCCACAGATACGCAGTATTTT.

The rearrangement uses TRBV27 and TRBJ1-2, with TRBD1 identical over 11 bases. Germline CDR1 reads MNHEY; CDR2 reads SMNVEV (reference sequence). The CDR3 has 16 amino acids. The junction had 12 bases not matched to a gene; V was cut back by 4 bases and J by 8 bases. CDR3 nucleotides: TGTGCCAGCAGTTCCTGGACAGGGGGCGGCTTGGAAGGCTACACCTTC. It yields the protein CASSSWTGGGLEGYTF.

This chain links TRBV4-3 with TRBJ2-6; D gene uncertain. V was shortened by 0 bases and J by 0 bases, with 9 bases between the two germline ends. This CDR3 is built from 17 residues. Germline values: CDR1 LGHNA, CDR2 YSLEER. The CDR3 DNA follows: TGCGCCAGCAGCCAAGATCTCCCGAGCTCTGGGGCCAACGTCCTGACTTTC. Its translation: CASSQDLPSSGANVLTF.

V and J are TRBV7-2 and TRBJ1-5, with D possibly TRBD1 on 6 matching bases. The V end was cut by 4 bases, the J end by 7 bases, with 11 bases between. The CDR3 extends over 13 amino acids. Looked up from germline, CDR1 is SGHTA and CDR2 is FQGNSA. The DNA of the CDR3 is TGTGCCAGCAGCTACAGGGCGGAACAGCCCCAGCATTTT. It translates to CASSYRAEQPQHF. Complete variable domain (other parts from reference TRBV7-2 and TRBJ1-5): GAGVSQSPSNKVTEKGKDVELRCDPISGHTALYWYRQSLGQGLEFLIYFQGNSAPDKSGLPSDRFSAERTGGSVSTLTIQRTQQEDSAVYLCASSYRAEQPQHFGDGTRLSIL.